These 8 T cell receptor beta chains originate from one sample sequenced in a study of T cell repertoires in cytomegalovirus infection. TCRdb itself ran the reads through MiXCR, one entry per CDR3 protein. Altogether a few hundred thousand distinct CDR3 sequences are present, 9.5% being singletons, with the ten largest covering around 4%. Sequencing was carried out using PBMCs. The receptors were sampled from a human donor in good health (CMV status not recorded). Some clones in this sample may be carry-over from other donors' samples.

This clonotype was seen more than once but under ten times. At one end the junction does not follow the germline gene, possibly because of a read error. The chain employs TRBV4-1 and TRBJ1-1, with D possibly matching TRBD1 (5 bases). The CDR3 has 14 residues. Germline-derived CDR1 and CDR2 are MGHRA and YSYEKL. CDR3 DNA sequence: TGTGCCAGCAGCCAAGAGGCAGGGTACACTGAAGCTTTCTTT. It translates to CASSQEAGYTEAFF.

This clonotype has only a few counts. The V call is TRBV28, the J call TRBJ2-7, with TRBD1 identical over 9 bases. The CDR3 spans 16 residues. Per germline, CDR1 MDHEN and CDR2 SYDVKM. Trimming took 4 bases from V and 7 from J; bases not matched to a gene: 14. CDR3 sequence (DNA): TGTGCCAGCAGTTCGGGGGCCGGGACAGGGCGTGGGGAGCAGTACTTC. This encodes CASSSGAGTGRGEQYF.

This clonotype was observed a handful of times. This chain links TRBV20-1 with TRBJ2-5; TRBD2 matches at 8 bases. The CDR3 sequence is 14 residues long. V gave up 6 bases and J gave up 5 bases; unmatched junction bases: 11. Germline V gives CDR1 DFQATT, CDR2 SNEGSKA (reference sequence). CDR3 bases: TGCAGTGCCCACTCTCTGGCGGGAGGTGAGACCCAGTACTTC. It codes for CSAHSLAGGETQYF.

In its sample, this clonotype was seen many times. The chain couples TRBV20-1 to TRBJ2-7; D is ambiguous. Germline V gene lookup returns CDR1 DFQATT and CDR2 SNEGSKA (reference sequence). The CDR3 consists of 12 residues. The CDR3 nucleotides read TGCAGAGCTGGCTACGATTCTCGCGAGCAGTACTTC. Amino acids: CRAGYDSREQYF.

The V call is TRBV24-1, the J call TRBJ2-5; possibly TRBD1 for D (6 bases). The CDR3 totals 15 residues. Deletions cut 1 base from V and 3 bases from J, with 11 bases between. The V gene's germline CDR1 is KGHDR and CDR2 SFDVKD. The CDR3 sequence is CATSDFRDRKETQYF. In DNA form, the CDR3 reads TGTGCCACCAGTGATTTCCGAGACAGGAAAGAGACCCAGTACTTC.

Worth noting for this clonotype: Possible read error: a much larger clone is one base away. CDR3 DNA sequence: TGCAGCGCCACCGGGTCTAGCGGGGGGACGGGCACAGATACGCAGTATTTT. It is translated as CSATGSSGGTGTDTQYF. The chain carries TRBV29-1 and TRBJ2-3; TRBD2 aligns across 11 bases. The CDR3 contains 17 residues. Germline assignment: CDR1 SQVTM and CDR2 ANQGSEA. V lost 7 bases, J lost 1 base, and 13 bases stayed unmatched.

The genes are TRBV3-1 and TRBJ2-1, with 11 positions matching TRBD2. Germline trimming cut 4 bases from V and 5 bases from J; bases unmatched to any gene: 7. The CDR3 contains 16 residues. Germline CDR1 is LGHDT and CDR2 is YNNKEL (reference sequence). For the CDR3, the DNA is TGTGCCAGCAGCCGAGGTAGCGGGGGGGGTAACAATGAGCAGTTCTTC. Residues: CASSRGSGGGNNEQFF.

The chain combines TRBV20-1 with TRBJ2-2; TRBD2 aligns across 8 bases. The CDR3 has 15 residues. After removal of 0 bases from V and 4 bases from J, the junction contained 4 bases not matched to a gene. Germline V gene data show CDR1 as DFQATT and CDR2 as SNEGSKA (reference sequence). The CDR3 nucleotides are TGCAGTGCTAGAGAAGCGGGGGCCATCACCGGGGAGCTGTTTTTT. This sequence encodes CSAREAGAITGELFF.